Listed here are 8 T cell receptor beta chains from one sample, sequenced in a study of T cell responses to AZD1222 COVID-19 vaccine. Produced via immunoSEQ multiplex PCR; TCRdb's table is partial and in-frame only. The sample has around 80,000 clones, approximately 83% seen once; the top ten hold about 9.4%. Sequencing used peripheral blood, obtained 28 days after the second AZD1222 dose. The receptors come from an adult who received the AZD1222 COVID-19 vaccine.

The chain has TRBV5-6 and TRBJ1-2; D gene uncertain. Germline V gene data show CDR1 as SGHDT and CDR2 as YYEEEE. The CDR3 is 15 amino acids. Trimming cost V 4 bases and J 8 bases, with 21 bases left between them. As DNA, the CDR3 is TGTGCCAGCAGCGTTGGGATCGGTCGATTTGTAGGCTACACCTTC. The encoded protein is CASSVGIGRFVGYTF. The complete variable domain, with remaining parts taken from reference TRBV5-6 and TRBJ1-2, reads DAGVTQSPTHLIKTRGQQVTLRCSPKSGHDTVSWYQQALGQGPQFIFQYYEEEERQRGNFPDRFSGHQFPNYSSELNVNALLLGDSALYLCASSVGIGRFVGYTFGSGTRLTVV.

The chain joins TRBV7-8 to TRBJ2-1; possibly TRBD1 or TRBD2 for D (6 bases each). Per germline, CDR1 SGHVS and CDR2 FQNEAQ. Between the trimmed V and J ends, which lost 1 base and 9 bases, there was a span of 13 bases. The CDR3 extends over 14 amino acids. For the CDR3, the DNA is TGTGCCAGCAGCTTAGGGCCGGGGGCAGGTGAGCAGTTCTTC. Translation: CASSLGPGAGEQFF.

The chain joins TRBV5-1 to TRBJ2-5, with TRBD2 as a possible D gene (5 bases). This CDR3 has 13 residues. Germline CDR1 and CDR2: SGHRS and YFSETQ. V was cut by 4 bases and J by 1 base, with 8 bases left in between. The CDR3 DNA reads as TGCGCCAGCAGCCGGGGAGCCCAAGAGACCCAGTACTTC. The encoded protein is CASSRGAQETQYF.

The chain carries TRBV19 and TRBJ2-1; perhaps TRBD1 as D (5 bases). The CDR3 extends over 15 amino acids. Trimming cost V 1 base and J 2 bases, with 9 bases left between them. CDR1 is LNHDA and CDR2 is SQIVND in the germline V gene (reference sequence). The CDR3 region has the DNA TGTGCCAGTAGTATAGGGGGCAGAACCTACAATGAGCAGTTCTTC. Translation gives CASSIGGRTYNEQFF.

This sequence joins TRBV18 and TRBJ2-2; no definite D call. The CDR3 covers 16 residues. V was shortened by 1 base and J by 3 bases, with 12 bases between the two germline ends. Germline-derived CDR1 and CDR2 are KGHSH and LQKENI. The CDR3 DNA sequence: TGTGCCAGCTCACCACTAGGATCGCAGGACACCGGGGAGCTGTTTTTT. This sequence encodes CASSPLGSQDTGELFF.

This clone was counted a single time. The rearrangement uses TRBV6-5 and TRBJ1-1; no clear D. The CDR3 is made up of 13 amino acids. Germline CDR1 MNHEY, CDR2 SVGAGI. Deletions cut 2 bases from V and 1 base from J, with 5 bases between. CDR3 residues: CASSYGPNTEAFF. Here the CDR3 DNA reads TGTGCCAGCAGTTACGGACCGAACACTGAAGCTTTCTTT.

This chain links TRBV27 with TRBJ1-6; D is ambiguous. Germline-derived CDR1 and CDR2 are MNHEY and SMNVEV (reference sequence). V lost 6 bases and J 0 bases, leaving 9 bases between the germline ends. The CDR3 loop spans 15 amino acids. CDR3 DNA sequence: TGTGCCAGCAGCCCCGACCCCTCCTATAATTCACCCCTCCACTTT. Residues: CASSPDPSYNSPLHF.

DNA of the CDR3: TGTGCCTGGGGACAGGGGGCGTGGATACGAGATACGCAGTATTTT. It translates to CAWGQGAWIRDTQYF. The chain uses TRBV30 and TRBJ2-3, with 11 nucleotides matching TRBD1. CDR1 is GTSNPN and CDR2 is SVGIG in the germline V gene (reference sequence). CDR3 length equals 15 residues. The V segment lost 5 bases and the J segment 5 bases; nucleotides outside the gene matches: 9.